This T cell receptor (beta chain) was captured in a study of T cell changes during pregnancy in multiple sclerosis (dated by TCRdb to the late 2010s). A note on the overall study: The study examined how the T cell repertoire changed over the course of pregnancy in women with multiple sclerosis.

Libraries were made using the immunoSEQ multiplex PCR assay. The clones in this table, taken by TCRdb from immuneACCESS, are in-frame only. Not every clone is retained; where verified, under half of the shortfall comes from an unresolved V gene, and the cause of the rest is unknown. The sample has about 38,000 clones on record, approximately 90% of them singletons. The ten largest clones take up 6.5% to 8.5% of the sample. Turning to this clone: There is no known antigen for this receptor. Base-call qualities are not available, and no considerably larger clone is one nucleotide away.

The CDR3, cysteine through phenylalanine, is 13 amino acids long. The retained sequence is limited to the CDR3, 39 bases, with the frame set at the first base. The rearranged chain carries TRBV21-1 and TRBJ1-5; the table's D gene call, TRBD1, was not cross checked with the DNA. TRBV21-1 is a pseudogene locus. The sample here was CD8+ T cells from peripheral blood mononuclear cells, taken in the third trimester of pregnancy. This clonotype was sampled from a female donor with multiple sclerosis, enrolled in a pregnancy study. The DNA sequence follows: TGTGCCAGCAGCGCTAACAGGGACCAGCCCCAGCATTTT. The encoded protein is CASSANRDQPQHF.